This T cell receptor (beta chain) was captured in a study of beta chain features in type 1 diabetes. Study as a whole: On cell yields, gender and age, patients and healthy donors were similar. Points from the study as a whole: Any HLA effect on TCRB rearrangement was left unresolved by small sub-analyses. In the patient group, naive, central memory and Treg TCRB repertoires seemed more alike than in the healthy donor group.

This clone has just a few counts. Its antigen is not identified. The investigators reverse transcribed all of the isolated RNA, so they sequenced expressed TCRB transcripts. Some clones are missing from TCRdb's copy, which holds only in-frame ones; the method was immunoSEQ multiplex PCR. Seen here are 250,000 or so clones, 25% to 30% observed once, and the top ten hold roughly 4%. Sorting that relied on CD45RO/CCR7/CD25/CD127/CD95/CD27 yielded CD4+ naive, central memory, regulatory and stem cell-like memory cells. Material for sequencing was central memory CD4+ T cells from blood. The receptor's source is a man under 40 in good health.

The CDR3 DNA is TGTGCCAGCGGATGGGGACGGGACATTTACGAGCAGTACTTC. Translation: CASGWGRDIYEQYF. The V and J genes are TRBV7-2 and TRBJ2-7, with a weak D call TRBD1 (6 bases). The CDR3 spans 14 residues. Trimming took off 8 bases at V and 4 bases at J, with 18 bases between the two ends. Germline V CDR1 and CDR2: SGHTA, FQGNSA.